The T cell receptor (beta chain) under discussion was sequenced for a study of T-cell memory formation after mild COVID-19. TCRdb used MiXCR to reprocess the 5' RACE reads, holding one entry per CDR3 protein. Of about 340,000 distinct CDR3 sequences listed, around 20% are singletons. CDR3 length: 16 amino acids. V gave up 4 bases and J gave up 7 bases; unmatched junction bases: 8. The germline CDR1 and CDR2 sequences are SGHTA and FQGNSA. The chain couples TRBV7-2 to TRBJ2-1; 12 bases are shared with TRBD2. This TCR was sampled from a man aged 18 to 35 who had mild COVID-19 (a few samples of this study predate the infection). Cell type and time point are not known. The sample taken for sequencing was PBMCs or a T cell subset sorted from them (not recorded which). This chain's CDR3 is CASSSQLAGGWNEQFF. The CDR3 DNA sequence: TGTGCCAGCAGCTCCCAGCTAGCGGGGGGGTGGAATGAGCAGTTCTTC.